The clone carrying this TCR beta chain was detected a few times. The data were taken from a study of T cell repertoires in cytomegalovirus infection. Study overall: CMV infection and matching HLA type were both indicated by public TCR beta signatures.

TCRdb re-derived calls from the reads in MiXCR, one entry per CDR3 protein. Among some 600,000 distinct CDR3 sequences listed, more than 20% were seen once. Trimming stripped 6 bases from V and 4 bases from J, with 12 bases between. CDR3 length equals 14 residues. Germline-derived CDR1 and CDR2 are ENHRY and SYGVKD. The sequence was collected from a human donor in good health (CMV status not recorded). Some clones in this sample may be carry-over from other donors' samples. The chain joins TRBV10-3 to TRBJ1-4; D possibly corresponds to TRBD1 (5 bases). Specimen: CD8+ T cells from PBMCs. For the CDR3, the DNA is TGTGCCATCAGAGGAACAGGATTTAATGAAAAACTGTTTTTT. Amino acid sequence: CAIRGTGFNEKLFF.